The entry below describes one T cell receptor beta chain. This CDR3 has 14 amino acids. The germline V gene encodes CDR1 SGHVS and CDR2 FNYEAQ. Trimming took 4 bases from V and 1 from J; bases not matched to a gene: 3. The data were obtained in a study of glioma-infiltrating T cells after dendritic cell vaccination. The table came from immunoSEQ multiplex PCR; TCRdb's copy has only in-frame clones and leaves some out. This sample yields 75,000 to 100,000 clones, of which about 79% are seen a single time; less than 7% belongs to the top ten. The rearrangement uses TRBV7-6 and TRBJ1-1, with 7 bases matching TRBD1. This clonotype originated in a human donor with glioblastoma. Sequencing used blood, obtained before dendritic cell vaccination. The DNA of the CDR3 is TGTGCCAGCAGCTCGGGACAGCCGAACACTGAAGCTTTCTTT. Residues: CASSSGQPNTEAFF.